This T cell receptor beta chain was profiled in a study of tumor-infiltrating lymphocytes in primary liver carcinoma. The study, taken as a whole, reports: For tumor-adjacent and tumor-blood pairs, overlap was less than that seen for tumor region pairs.

The CDR3 sequence is 13 residues long. CDR1 SGHAT and CDR2 FQNNGV come from the germline V gene. Points on this clonotype: As yet, its antigen is unknown. An end of the junction differs from the germline gene, which may be a read error.

In addition to blood RNA drawn from unsorted whole blood, germline DNA was extracted. The investigators made TCR beta cDNA from roughly 0.45 ug total RNA, using a constant-region primer. Three-round nested multiplex PCR performed with slightly modified ARM-PCR produced the TCR beta libraries. A C-beta reverse primer and TRBV1-TRBV30 forward primers served in each of the first two PCR rounds, at about 10 cycles apiece. Each CDR3 protein is one row after TCRdb ran MiXCR on the multiplex PCR reads. The sample includes nearly 200,000 distinct CDR3 sequences, roughly two thirds of them seen just once. The sequenced sample was peripheral blood. The receptor was derived from a woman in her sixties with primary liver carcinoma and hepatitis B virus infection. The chain joins TRBV11-2 to TRBJ2-1; 9 bases fit TRBD2. The CDR3 DNA reads as TGTGCCTCCAGGGGACTAGCCGACAATAAGCAGTTCTTC. Translated: CASRGLADNKQFF.